The clone carrying this T cell receptor beta chain came up a few times. What it recognizes is unknown. Germline V gives CDR1 MDHEN, CDR2 SYDVKM. The CDR3 spans 14 residues. Trimming shortened V by 5 bases and J by 7 bases, and 16 bases separated the two germline ends. As to time point: sample taken at primary tumor resection. This entry belongs to a study of spatial heterogeneity in lung cancer. Across the whole study: Alpha-chain detections were consistently fewer than beta-chain detections among the sequences. General study results and limits: For expanded intratumoral alpha and beta TCRs, counts tracked tumor mutation counts.

Each CDR3 protein is one row after TCRdb ran MiXCR on the 5' RACE reads. The sample lists about 24,000 distinct CDR3 sequences; around 8.8% were seen once. The sequenced sample was lung tumor tissue, obtained at surgery. The V call is TRBV28, the J call TRBJ2-3; the D gene is possibly TRBD2 (6 bases). This clonotype originated in a male donor with early-stage non-small cell lung cancer. In DNA, the CDR3 is TGTGCCAGCAGTCCTACCGGCGCGGGGAATACGCAGTATTTT. It translates to CASSPTGAGNTQYF.